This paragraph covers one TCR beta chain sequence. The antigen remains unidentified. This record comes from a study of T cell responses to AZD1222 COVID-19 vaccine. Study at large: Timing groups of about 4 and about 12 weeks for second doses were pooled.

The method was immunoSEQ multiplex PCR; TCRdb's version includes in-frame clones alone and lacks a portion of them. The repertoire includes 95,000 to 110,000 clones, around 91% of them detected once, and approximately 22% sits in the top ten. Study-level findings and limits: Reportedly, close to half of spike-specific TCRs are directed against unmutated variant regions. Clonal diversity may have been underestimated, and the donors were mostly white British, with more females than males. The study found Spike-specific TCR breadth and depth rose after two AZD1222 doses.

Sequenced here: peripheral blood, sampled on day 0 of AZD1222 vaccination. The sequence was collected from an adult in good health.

The CDR3 nucleotides are TGCAGCGTTACAGGGAAGGGTGTATCCTACGAGCAGTACTTC. Translating gives CSVTGKGVSYEQYF. This sequence joins TRBV29-1 and TRBJ2-7, with D maybe TRBD1 (6 bases). This CDR3 has 14 residues. V dropped 5 bases and J dropped 1 base, with 15 bases sitting between them. The germline V gene encodes CDR1 SQVTM and CDR2 ANQGSEA.